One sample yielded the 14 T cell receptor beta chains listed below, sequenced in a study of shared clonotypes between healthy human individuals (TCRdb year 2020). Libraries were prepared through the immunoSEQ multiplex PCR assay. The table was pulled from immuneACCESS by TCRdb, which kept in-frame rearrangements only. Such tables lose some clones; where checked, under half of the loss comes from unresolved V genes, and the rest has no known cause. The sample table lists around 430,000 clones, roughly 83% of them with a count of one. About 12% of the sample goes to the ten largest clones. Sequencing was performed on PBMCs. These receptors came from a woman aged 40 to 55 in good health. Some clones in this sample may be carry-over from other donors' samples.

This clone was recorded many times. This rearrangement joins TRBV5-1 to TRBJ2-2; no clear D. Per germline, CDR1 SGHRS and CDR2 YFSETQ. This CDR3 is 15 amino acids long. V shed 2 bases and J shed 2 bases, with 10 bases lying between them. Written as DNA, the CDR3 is TGCGCCAGCAGCTTATTGGCCACAAACACCGGGGAGCTGTTTTTT. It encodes CASSLLATNTGELFF.

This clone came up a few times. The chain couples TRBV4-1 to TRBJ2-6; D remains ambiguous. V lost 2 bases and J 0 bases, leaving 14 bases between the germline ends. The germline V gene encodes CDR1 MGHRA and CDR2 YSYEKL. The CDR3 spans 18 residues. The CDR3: CASSQPIRRTSGANVLTF. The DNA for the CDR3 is TGCGCCAGCAGCCAACCAATCAGACGGACCTCTGGGGCCAACGTCCTGACTTTC.

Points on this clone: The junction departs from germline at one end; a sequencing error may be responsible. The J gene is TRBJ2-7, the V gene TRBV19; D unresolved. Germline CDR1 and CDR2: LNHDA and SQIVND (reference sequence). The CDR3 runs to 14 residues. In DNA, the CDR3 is TGTGCCTGTAGGGCAGCAGCTCCAGCCTACGAGCAGTACTTC. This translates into CACRAAAPAYEQYF.

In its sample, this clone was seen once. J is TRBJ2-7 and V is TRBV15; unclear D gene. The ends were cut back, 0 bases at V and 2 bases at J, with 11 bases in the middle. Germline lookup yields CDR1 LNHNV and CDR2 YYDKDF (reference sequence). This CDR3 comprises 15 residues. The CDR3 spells CATSRDLGRTYEQYF. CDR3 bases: TGTGCCACCAGCAGAGATTTAGGCAGGACCTACGAGCAGTACTTC. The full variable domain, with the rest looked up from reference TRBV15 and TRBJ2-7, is DAMVIQNPRYQVTQFGKPVTLSCSQTLNHNVMYWYQQKSSQAPKLLFHYYDKDFNNEADTPDNFQSRRPNTSFCFLDIRSPGLGDTAMYLCATSRDLGRTYEQYFGPGTRLTVT.

The CDR3 protein is CASSVSQGGPSYGTIYF. The CDR3 DNA follows: TGTGCCAGCAGTGTCTCCCAGGGAGGCCCAAGTTACGGCACCATATATTTT. V usage is TRBV2 and J usage is TRBJ1-3, with D maybe TRBD1 (5 bases). Germline-derived CDR1 and CDR2 are SNHLY and FYNNEI. Trimming removed 4 bases from V and 9 bases from J, with 25 bases in between. This CDR3 has 17 amino acids.

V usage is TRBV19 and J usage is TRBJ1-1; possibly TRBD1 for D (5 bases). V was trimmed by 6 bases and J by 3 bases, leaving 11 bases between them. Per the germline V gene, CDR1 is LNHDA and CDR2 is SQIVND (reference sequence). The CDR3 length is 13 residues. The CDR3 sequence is CASSTLGDTEAFF. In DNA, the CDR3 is TGTGCCAGTAGCACTTTGGGGGACACTGAAGCTTTCTTT.

CDR3 coding DNA: TGTGCCAGCTCCCGCGACACCAACACCGGGGAGCTGTTTTTT. It is translated as CASSRDTNTGELFF. This chain links TRBV18 with TRBJ2-2; D is unresolved. CDR1 and CDR2 from the germline V gene are KGHSH and LQKENI. The V and J ends lost 6 bases and 2 bases respectively, with 10 bases between them. This CDR3 has 14 residues. The entire variable domain, with the rest obtained from reference TRBV18 and TRBJ2-2, is as follows: NAGVMQNPRHLVRRRGQEARLRCSPMKGHSHVYWYRQLPEEGLKFMVYLQKENIIDESGMPKERFSAEFPKEGPSILRIQQVVRGDSAAYFCASSRDTNTGELFFGEGSRLTVL.

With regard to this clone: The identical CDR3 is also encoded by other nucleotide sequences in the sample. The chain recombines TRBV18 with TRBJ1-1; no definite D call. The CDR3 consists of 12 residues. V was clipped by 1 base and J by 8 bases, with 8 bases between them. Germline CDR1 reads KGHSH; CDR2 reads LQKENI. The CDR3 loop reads CASSPQGAEAFF. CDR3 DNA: TGTGCCAGCTCACCACAGGGAGCGGAAGCTTTCTTT.

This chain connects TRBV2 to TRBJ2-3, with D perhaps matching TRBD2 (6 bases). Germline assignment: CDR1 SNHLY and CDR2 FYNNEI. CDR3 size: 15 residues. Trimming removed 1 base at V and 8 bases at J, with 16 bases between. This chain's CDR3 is CASSEVAGQLGTQYF. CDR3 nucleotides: TGTGCCAGCAGTGAAGTCGCGGGGCAGCTTGGTACGCAGTATTTT.

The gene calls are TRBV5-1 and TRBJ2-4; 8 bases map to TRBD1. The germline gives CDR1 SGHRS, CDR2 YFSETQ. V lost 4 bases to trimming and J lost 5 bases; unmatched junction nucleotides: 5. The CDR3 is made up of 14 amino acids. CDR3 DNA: TGCGCCAGCAGCGGGACAGGTGCGGAAAACATTCAGTACTTC. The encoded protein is CASSGTGAENIQYF. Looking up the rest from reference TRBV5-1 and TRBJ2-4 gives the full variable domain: KAGVTQTPRYLIKTRGQQVTLSCSPISGHRSVSWYQQTPGQGLQFLFEYFSETQRNKGNFPGRFSGRQFSNSRSEMNVSTLELGDSALYLCASSGTGAENIQYFGAGTRLSVL.

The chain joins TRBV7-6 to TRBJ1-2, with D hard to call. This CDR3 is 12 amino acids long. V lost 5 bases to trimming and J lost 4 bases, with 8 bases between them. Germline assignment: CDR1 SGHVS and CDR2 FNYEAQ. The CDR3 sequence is CASSTYGYGYTF. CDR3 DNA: TGTGCCAGCAGCACTTACGGCTATGGCTACACCTTC.

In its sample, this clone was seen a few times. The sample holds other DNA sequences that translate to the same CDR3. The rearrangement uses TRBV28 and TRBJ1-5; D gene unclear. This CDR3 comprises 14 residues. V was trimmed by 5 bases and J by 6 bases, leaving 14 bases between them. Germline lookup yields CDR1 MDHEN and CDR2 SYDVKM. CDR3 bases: TGTGCCAGCAGTCCCTCGCTGGGTGGTCAGCCCCAGCATTTT. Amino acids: CASSPSLGGQPQHF.

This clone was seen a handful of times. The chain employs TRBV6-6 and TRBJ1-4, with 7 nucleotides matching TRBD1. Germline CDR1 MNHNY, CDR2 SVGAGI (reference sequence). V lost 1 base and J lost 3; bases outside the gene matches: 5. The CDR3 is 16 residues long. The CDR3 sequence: CASSYFRQGPNEKLFF. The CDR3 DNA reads TGTGCCAGCAGTTACTTCAGACAGGGTCCTAATGAAAAACTGTTTTTT.

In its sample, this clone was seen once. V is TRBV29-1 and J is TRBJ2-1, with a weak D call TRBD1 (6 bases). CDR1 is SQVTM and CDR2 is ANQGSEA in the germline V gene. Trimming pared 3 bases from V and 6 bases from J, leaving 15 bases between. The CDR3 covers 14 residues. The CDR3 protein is CSVDRRRQVNEQFF. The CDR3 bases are TGCAGCGTTGATCGGAGGAGACAGGTCAATGAGCAGTTCTTC.